The rows below give T cell receptor beta chains drawn from one sample of a study of cytomegalovirus exposure and HLA in healthy donors. Sequencing was performed with immunoSEQ multiplex PCR; in TCRdb, only in-frame clones are kept and a portion is missing. The sample holds about 190,000 clones, roughly 80% seen once. Input material: PBMCs. The source of these receptors is a woman aged 18-30 years in good health and CMV-seronegative. CDR3s include the opening cysteine and the closing phenylalanine or tryptophan. A D gene is named only where the DNA matches it firmly. Size is stated for part of the rows, as once, few or many counts, or as a class when the clone is expanded.

J	size	V	D	DNA	CDR3
TRBJ1-5	.	TRBV28	TRBD1	TGTGCCAGCAGTTGGGGGGACAGGGGGTCCAATCAGCCCCAGCATTTT	CASSWGDRGSNQPQHF
TRBJ2-1	.	TRBV5-1	TRBD2	TGCGCCAGCAGCCCCGGGGGGGGAATATACAATGAGCAGTTCTTC	CASSPGGGIYNEQFF
TRBJ1-2	.	TRBV9	.	TGTGCCAGCAGCCCCGACGAAGGACAGTTAACCGATGGCTACACCTTC	CASSPDEGQLTDGYTF
TRBJ1-2	.	TRBV6-5	TRBD1	TGTGCCAGCAGCCCGAGAGGGGGCGAGAATGGCTACACCTTC	CASSPRGGENGYTF
TRBJ1-2	.	TRBV5-4	.	TGTGCCAGCAGCTTGGCCAGGACAAACCACCCTAACTATGGCTACACCTTC	CASSLARTNHPNYGYTF
TRBJ2-7	.	TRBV28	.	TGTGCCAGCAGCGCCCCCACGACTGACTCCTACGAGCAGTACTTC	CASSAPTTDSYEQYF
TRBJ2-1	.	TRBV7-7	TRBD2	TGTGCCAGCAGCCCCAGACTAGCGGACAATGAGCAGTTCTTC	CASSPRLADNEQFF
TRBJ2-3	.	TRBV30	.	TGTGCCTGGAGTGTACAGGGCGGGTCACCATACACGCAGTATTTT	CAWSVQGGSPYTQYF
TRBJ1-1	.	TRBV30	.	TGTGCCTGGAGTCTAGACAGGCTTTACACTGAAGCTTTCTTT	CAWSLDRLYTEAFF
TRBJ2-3	.	TRBV6-1	TRBD2	TGTGCCAGCAGCCCCTTAGCGGGGAGCTCGCAGTATTTT	CASSPLAGSSQYF
TRBJ2-5	.	TRBV27	TRBD2	TGTGCCAGCAGTCCGGGGACTAGCGGGGCGGAGACCCAGTACTTC	CASSPGTSGAETQYF
TRBJ2-7	.	TRBV10-1	TRBD2	TGCGCCAGCAGTGTGACTAGCGGGGGGGCTTACGAGCAGTACTTC	CASSVTSGGAYEQYF
TRBJ1-4	.	TRBV28	.	TGTGCCAGCAGTCTCCGACAGACTCATAATGAAAAACTGTTTTTT	CASSLRQTHNEKLFF
TRBJ2-1	few	TRBV7-9	.	TGTGCCAGCGGAGGCAATGAGCAGTTCTTC	CASGGNEQFF
TRBJ1-1	.	TRBV28	.	TGTGCCAGCAGTCCAAACAGGCATTGGAACACTGAAGCTTTCTTT	CASSPNRHWNTEAFF
TRBJ2-6	.	TRBV9	.	TGTGCCAGCAGCTTCCGCCCGGTCCGCTCTGGGGCCAACGTCCTGACTTTC	CASSFRPVRSGANVLTF
TRBJ1-1	.	TRBV6-6	TRBD1	TGTGCCAGCAGCCCGGGACAGAGGTGGACTGAAGCTTTCTTT	CASSPGQRWTEAFF
TRBJ2-7	.	TRBV13	.	TGTGCCAGCAGCTTAGAGGGACTTCCACGGGAGCAGTACTTC	CASSLEGLPREQYF
TRBJ2-7	.	TRBV5-1	TRBD2	TGCGCCAGCAGGTGGGGGGAGGGCGGCCACTTC	CASRWGEGGHF
TRBJ2-1	once	TRBV6-4	TRBD1	TGTGCCAGCAGCCAGGGGGAGTACAATGAGCAGTTCTTC	CASSQGEYNEQFF
TRBJ2-2	.	TRBV7-9	.	TGTGCCAGCAGCTTTGACAGCGGGGAGCTGTTTTTT	CASSFDSGELFF
TRBJ2-7	.	TRBV9	TRBD1	TGTGCCAGCAGCGGGACAGGCAGCGAGCAGTACTTC	CASSGTGSEQYF
TRBJ2-7	.	TRBV11-3	.	TGTGCCAGCAGCAAGACACAGGGCTACGAGCAGTACTTC	CASSKTQGYEQYF
TRBJ1-2	few	TRBV29-1	.	TGCAGCGTTGAAGATAGCAGTCGTTATGGCTACACCTTC	CSVEDSSRYGYTF
TRBJ2-2	.	TRBV7-9	TRBD1	TGTTCCAGCAGCTTAACCCCGGGACAGGAAAAGATCACCGGGGAGCTGTTTTTT	CSSSLTPGQEKITGELFF
TRBJ2-7	.	TRBV5-1	TRBD2	TGCGCCAGCAGCTGGACTAGCGGTGTCTCCTACGAGCAGTACTTC	CASSWTSGVSYEQYF
TRBJ2-2	.	TRBV7-9	TRBD1	TGTGCCAGCAGCTCCTGGGGACAGGCGACCGGGGAGCTGTTTTTT	CASSSWGQATGELFF
TRBJ2-1	few	TRBV27	TRBD1	TGTGCCAGCAGTCCGCCGGGACAGACCTACAATGAGCAGTTCTTC	CASSPPGQTYNEQFF
TRBJ2-7	.	TRBV9	TRBD2	TGTGCCAGCAGCGTAGAGGTAGCGGGAGAATACGAGCAGTACTTC	CASSVEVAGEYEQYF
TRBJ1-1	.	TRBV7-8	.	TGTGCCAGCAGCTTGTTATTCACTGAAGCTTTCTTT	CASSLLFTEAFF
TRBJ2-3	.	TRBV10-3	.	TGTGCCATCAGTGAAGGGGTCACAGATACGCAGTATTTT	CAISEGVTDTQYF
TRBJ2-1	.	TRBV10-1	TRBD1	TGCGCCAGCAGAGAAACAGGGGTAAACAACAATGAGCAGTTCTTC	CASRETGVNNNEQFF
TRBJ2-7	.	TRBV21-1	.	TGTGCCAGCAGCAAAGCGCAGGGCCTAGTAGGGGCGAGTCTGAAGTGGCAGTACTTC	CASSKAQGLVGASLKWQYF
TRBJ1-2	.	TRBV19	TRBD1	TGTGCCAGTACGGACAGGCTTTATGGCTACACCTTC	CASTDRLYGYTF
TRBJ2-5	.	TRBV6-5	.	TGTGCCAGCAGTTACTCGATGTCAGGGAAATCAGAGACCCAGTACTTC	CASSYSMSGKSETQYF
TRBJ1-3	.	TRBV21-1	.	TGTGCCAGCAAGGAGGGTTCTGGAAACACCATATATTTT	CASKEGSGNTIYF
TRBJ1-3	.	TRBV7-9	.	TGTGCCAGCAGCTTAGGGGCTGGTGGAAACACCATATATTTT	CASSLGAGGNTIYF
TRBJ2-3	.	TRBV5-3	.	TGTGCCAGAAGCTTGGAACAGACTACCACAGATACGCAGTATTTT	CARSLEQTTTDTQYF
TRBJ2-5	.	TRBV5-1	TRBD2	TGCGCCAGCAGCCCAGGACTAGCAGGTGTTCGAGAGACCCAGTACTTC	CASSPGLAGVRETQYF
TRBJ2-5	.	TRBV30	.	TGTGCCTGGAGTGTACGGGGTTGGGAGACCCAGTACTTC	CAWSVRGWETQYF
TRBJ2-1	few	TRBV5-4	.	TGTGCCAGCAGCGCGCGGGTCAATGAGCAGTTCTTC	CASSARVNEQFF
TRBJ2-1	.	TRBV7-9	.	TGTTCCAGCGCATCGGCGGGGAATGAGCAGTTCTTC	CSSASAGNEQFF
TRBJ2-1	.	TRBV5-1	TRBD2	TGCGCCAGCAGCTCTCCGGGACTAGCGGGAAAGAATACGATCTTC	CASSSPGLAGKNTIF
TRBJ2-5	.	TRBV19	.	TGTGCCAGTAGTCGGACAGACCAAGAGACCCAGTACTTC	CASSRTDQETQYF
TRBJ2-1	.	TRBV28	TRBD1	TGTGCCAGCAGTCCTCGGGACAGGATCGGTGAGCAGTTCTTC	CASSPRDRIGEQFF
TRBJ2-7	.	TRBV29-1	.	TGCAGCGTTGAACTAGGAGTCGGCGAGCAGTACTTC	CSVELGVGEQYF
TRBJ2-7	.	TRBV28	TRBD1	TGTGCCAGCGCAACAGGGGGAAACGAGCAGTACTTC	CASATGGNEQYF
TRBJ1-5	.	TRBV21-1	.	TGTGCCAGCAGCAAAGTAACGGGTATCAATCAGCCCCAGCATTTT	CASSKVTGINQPQHF
TRBJ1-2	.	TRBV10-1	.	TGCGCCAGCAGTGCAGAGGATAACTATGGCTACACCTTC	CASSAEDNYGYTF
TRBJ1-1	.	TRBV2	.	TGTGCCAGCAGTGATACGGGGTCGGTCACTGAAGCTTTCTTT	CASSDTGSVTEAFF
TRBJ2-2	.	TRBV12-5	TRBD1	TGTGCTAGTGGTTCCTACAGCGGGACAGGGGACACCGGGGAGCTGTTTTTT	CASGSYSGTGDTGELFF
TRBJ1-2	.	TRBV6-5	TRBD1	TGTGCCAGCCGTCCACAGGGGTCCCCTAACTATGGCTACACCTTC	CASRPQGSPNYGYTF
TRBJ1-1	.	TRBV29-1	TRBD1	TGCAGCGTCTCGGGACAGATCTCCGGTGGAGCTTTCTTT	CSVSGQISGGAFF
TRBJ2-7	.	TRBV4-1	TRBD1	TGCGCCAGCAGCCAAGATGGGGGCCAGGGGGCGCTTTCCTACGAGCAGTACTTC	CASSQDGGQGALSYEQYF
TRBJ2-1	.	TRBV5-1	TRBD1	TGCGCCAGCAGCTTTCTCGCCGGGACAGGGCTCAATGAGCAGTTCTTC	CASSFLAGTGLNEQFF